The source of this TCR beta chain is a study of regulatory T cells in long-lasting Graves disease. Findings of the study overall: Authors noted too few samples as a limitation.

Both iRepertoire HTBI primers and Arm-PCR of CDR3 regions were used to build the TCR beta libraries. A single record per CDR3 protein comes from TCRdb applying MiXCR to the multiplex PCR reads. The sample records 350,000 to 500,000 distinct CDR3 sequences, around 15% being singletons. The CDR3 sequence is 12 residues long. The germline gives CDR1 DFQATT, CDR2 SNEGSKA (reference sequence). V dropped 4 bases and J dropped 2 bases, with 9 bases sitting between them. Time point indicated: newly diagnosed GD, antithyroid drugs for less than 3 months. The authors made the TCR library using RNA they extracted from PBMCs. Tubes containing EDTA received 8.5 to 9 milliliters of drawn peripheral blood. This clonotype showed up many times. Its specificity is not known. This sample was shared with a second study, whose subject was T cells in Graves' hyperthyroidism and ophthalmopathy. According to that study: Classification by a 13 V-J model distinguished ophthalmopathy from stable hyperthyroidism.

The sequencing here drew on peripheral blood mononuclear cells (PBMCs), taken at new diagnosis, from a patient treated with antithyroid drugs. This clonotype was sampled from a woman aged 30 to 39 with Graves disease. The chain couples TRBV20-1 to TRBJ2-7; D gene unclear. CDR3 sequence reads: CSAKDGTYEQYF. CDR3 nucleotide sequence: TGCAGTGCTAAGGACGGAACCTACGAGCAGTACTTC.